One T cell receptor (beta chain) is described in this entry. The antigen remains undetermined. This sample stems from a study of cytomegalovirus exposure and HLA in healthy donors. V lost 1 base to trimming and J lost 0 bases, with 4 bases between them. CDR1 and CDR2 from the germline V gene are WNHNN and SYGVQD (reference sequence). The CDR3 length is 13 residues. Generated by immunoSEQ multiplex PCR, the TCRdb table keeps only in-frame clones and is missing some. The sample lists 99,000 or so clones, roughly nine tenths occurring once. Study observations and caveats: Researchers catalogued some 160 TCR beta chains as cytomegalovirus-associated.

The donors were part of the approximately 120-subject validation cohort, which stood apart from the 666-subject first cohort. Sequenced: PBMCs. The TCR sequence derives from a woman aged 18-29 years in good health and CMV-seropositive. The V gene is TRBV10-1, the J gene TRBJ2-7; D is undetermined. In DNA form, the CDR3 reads TGCGCCAGCAGTGAGTTCAACTCCTACGAGCAGTACTTC. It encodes CASSEFNSYEQYF.